Following are 18 T cell receptor beta chains from one sample sequenced in a study of blood T cell repertoires in COVID-19. Method: immunoSEQ multiplex PCR; TCRdb's copy keeps in-frame clones and lacks some. The repertoire holds over 110,000 clones, with 79% as singletons. Specimen: peripheral blood. All receptors derive from a man between 60 and 70 years old with acute or convalescent COVID-19.

In this sample, this clone turned up once. The CDR3 sequence is CAWTASSQETQYF. The CDR3 nucleotides are TGTGCCTGGACGGCTAGCAGCCAAGAGACCCAGTACTTC. This sequence joins TRBV30 and TRBJ2-5; possible D gene TRBD2, 5 bases. There are 13 residues in the CDR3. Deletions cut 4 bases from V and 1 base from J, with 10 bases between. Germline V lookup: CDR1 GTSNPN, CDR2 SVGIG (reference sequence).

This clone has just one count. This chain joins TRBV28 and TRBJ1-4; D is unresolved. The CDR3 is 16 residues long. With 6 bases removed from V and 8 bases from J, the gap between germline ends came to 22 bases. CDR1 and CDR2 (germline): MDHEN, SYDVKM. The DNA of the CDR3 is TGTGCCAGCAGCCTACGGAAGACGAACGGAGGAGAAAAACTGTTTTTT. As protein: CASSLRKTNGGEKLFF.

The V call is TRBV5-1, the J call TRBJ1-2; D not certain. V shed 5 bases and J shed 9 bases, with 8 bases lying between them. Looked up from germline, CDR1 is SGHRS and CDR2 is YFSETQ. The CDR3 consists of 10 residues. CDR3 nucleotides: TGCGCCAGCAGGGGCGTTAGCTACACCTTC. Amino acid sequence: CASRGVSYTF.

This chain uses TRBV9 with TRBJ2-7; D is undetermined. The CDR3 spans 14 residues. Between the trimmed V and J ends, which lost 2 bases and 4 bases, there was a span of 13 bases. Germline values: CDR1 SGDLS, CDR2 YYNGEE. In DNA form, the CDR3 reads TGTGCCAGCAGCGTTAATCCTACCGATTACGAGCAGTACTTC. Its protein product is CASSVNPTDYEQYF.

V gene TRBV25-1 combines with J gene TRBJ1-5; 7 bases match TRBD1. The germline V gene has CDR1 MGHDK and CDR2 SYGVNS. The CDR3 length is 14 residues. Germline trimming cut 6 bases from V and 7 bases from J; bases unmatched to any gene: 9. The CDR3 nucleotides are TGTGCCAGCAGCCAGACAGGGACGGAGCAGCCCCAGCATTTT. This codes for CASSQTGTEQPQHF.

CDR3 DNA sequence: TGTGCCAGCAACGACAATCTCGATGGAAACACCATATATTTT. Its translation is CASNDNLDGNTIYF. The J gene is TRBJ1-3, the V gene TRBV28; D is unclear. Per the germline V gene, CDR1 is MDHEN and CDR2 is SYDVKM. V was shortened by 7 bases and J by 3 bases, with 13 bases between the two germline ends. There are 14 residues in the CDR3.

The chain links TRBV5-4 to TRBJ2-7; TRBD2 matches at 13 bases. V was pared by 4 bases and J by 7 bases, with 2 bases of the junction left unmatched. Germline lookup yields CDR1 SGHNT and CDR2 YYREEE (reference sequence). The CDR3 spans 13 residues. The DNA for the CDR3 is TGTGCCAGCAGCGGACTAGCGGGAGAAGAGCAGTACTTC. It encodes CASSGLAGEEQYF.

This rearrangement joins TRBV7-2 to TRBJ1-1; D ambiguous. The CDR3 spans 12 residues. V lost 1 base to trimming and J lost 6 bases, with 6 bases between them. CDR1 is SGHTA, CDR2 FQGNSA, per germline. The CDR3, as DNA: TGTGCCAGCAGCTTAGGCGGAGCTGAAGCTTTCTTT. This encodes CASSLGGAEAFF.

The chain uses TRBV9 and TRBJ2-1; 8 bases align to TRBD2. Germline CDR1 is SGDLS and CDR2 is YYNGEE. The CDR3 contains 14 residues. V trimming: 0 bases; J trimming: 9 bases; junction bases outside the gene matches: 5. DNA for the CDR3: TGTGCCAGCAGCGTAGTAACTAGCGGCGGTGAGCAGTTCTTC. Protein product: CASSVVTSGGEQFF.

The chain combines TRBV18 with TRBJ1-1, with 7 bases that match TRBD1. Germline trimming cut 3 bases from V and 1 base from J; bases unmatched to any gene: 2. This CDR3 region has 14 residues. Germline V CDR1 and CDR2: KGHSH, LQKENI. CDR3 in amino acids: CASSPGQTNTEAFF. For the CDR3, the DNA is TGTGCCAGCTCACCGGGACAGACGAACACTGAAGCTTTCTTT.

The rearrangement uses TRBV11-3 and TRBJ2-5; 7 positions match TRBD2. The ends lost 5 bases at V and 4 bases at J; junction bases unmatched: 7. Germline V gene lookup returns CDR1 SGHNT and CDR2 YENEEA. The CDR3 contains 14 residues. Written as DNA, the CDR3 is TGTGCCAGCAGCATTGGCGGCGGGAGAGAGACCCAGTACTTC. It encodes CASSIGGGRETQYF.

This sequence joins TRBV7-2 and TRBJ1-1; TRBD1 is a possible D gene (5 bases). Between the trimmed V and J ends, which lost 1 base and 5 bases, there was a span of 20 bases. CDR3 size: 17 residues. From germline, CDR1 is SGHTA and CDR2 FQGNSA. The DNA of the CDR3 is TGTGCCAGCAGCTTAGGAGGGGACTGGGGCGTGGGGACTGAAGCTTTCTTT. It yields the protein CASSLGGDWGVGTEAFF.

The chain couples TRBV28 to TRBJ1-1, with 8 bases fitting TRBD1. J gave up 9 bases and V 6 bases, and 3 bases lay outside the gene matches. There are 11 residues in the CDR3. The germline gives CDR1 MDHEN, CDR2 SYDVKM. The CDR3 DNA sequence: TGTGCCAGCAGAAGACAGGGGAAAGCTTTCTTT. It codes for CASRRQGKAFF.

This clone has a handful of counts. In DNA, the CDR3 is TGTGCCAGCAGCTTAATGACAGACTATGGCTACACCTTC. Protein: CASSLMTDYGYTF. The chain has TRBV7-2 and TRBJ1-2; perhaps TRBD1 as D (5 bases). CDR1 is SGHTA and CDR2 is FQGNSA in the germline V gene. Between the trimmed V and J ends, which lost 2 bases and 3 bases, there was a span of 7 bases. This CDR3 has 13 amino acids.

This sequence joins TRBV5-1 and TRBJ2-7, with a weak D call TRBD1 (6 bases). Germline assignment: CDR1 SGHRS and CDR2 YFSETQ. This CDR3 spans 15 amino acids. The V end was cut by 4 bases, the J end by 3 bases, with 17 bases between. The CDR3 sequence is CASSTGSAGVYEQYF. In nucleotides, the CDR3 is TGCGCCAGCAGCACCGGGTCCGCAGGGGTCTACGAGCAGTACTTC. Combining the CDR3 with reference TRBV5-1 and TRBJ2-7 gives the whole variable domain KAGVTQTPRYLIKTRGQQVTLSCSPISGHRSVSWYQQTPGQGLQFLFEYFSETQRNKGNFPGRFSGRQFSNSRSEMNVSTLELGDSALYLCASSTGSAGVYEQYFGPGTRLTVT.

CDR3 sequence reads: CASSTGAWYGYTF. DNA for the CDR3: TGTGCCAGCAGTACAGGGGCCTGGTATGGCTACACCTTC. This chain links TRBV2 with TRBJ1-2, with 7 bases identical to TRBD1. The CDR3 covers 13 residues. CDR1 is SNHLY and CDR2 is FYNNEI in the germline V gene. V was pared by 5 bases and J by 5 bases, with 5 bases of the junction left unmatched.

The CDR3 protein is CAWSVGGTHEQFF. CDR3 coding DNA: TGTGCCTGGAGTGTGGGGGGGACGCATGAGCAGTTCTTC. The rearrangement links TRBV30 to TRBJ2-1; 7 bases line up with TRBD2. Looked up from germline, CDR1 is GTSNPN and CDR2 is SVGIG (reference sequence). J lost 8 bases, V lost 0 bases, and 4 bases had no gene match. This CDR3 comprises 13 residues.

The chain combines TRBV6-5 with TRBJ2-2; D possibly corresponds to TRBD2 (6 bases). The V gene's germline CDR1 is MNHEY and CDR2 SVGAGI. V was pared by 2 bases and J by 7 bases, with 11 bases between. The CDR3 is made up of 14 amino acids. The CDR3 DNA follows: TGTGCCAGCAGTTACACAACTAGCCTCGGGGAGCTGTTTTTT. As protein: CASSYTTSLGELFF.